These T cell receptor beta chains were read from a single sample in a study of blood T cells in healthy people across ages. Each CDR3 protein gets one entry after TCRdb re-called the 5' RACE reads with MiXCR. The data contain 1,800,000 or so distinct CDR3 sequences, roughly 43% of them seen just once; the ten biggest clones take up 23%. The sequenced material came from blood. These receptors came from a human donor in good health. The CDR3 runs from the conserved cysteine through the conserved F or W. The order of the fields is V gene, CDR3 protein.

TRBV5-1 CASSSGQESYGYTF
TRBV24-1 CATSDLGRSYGYTF
TRBV7-9 CASSVRDSRLNGYTF
TRBV15 CATSREETSLGETQYF
TRBV7-2 CASSLARRQGARETQYF
TRBV7-3 CASSLTGGGTETQYF
TRBV2 CASKVWKPNEQFF
TRBV6-1 CASSAPPDREYGYTF
TRBV4-2 CASSQELAGVGEQFF
TRBV28 CASSLTSAGTDTQYF
TRBV7-9 CASSFMSREETQYF
TRBV29-1 CSVIPANFQETQYF
TRBV6-2/TRBV6-3 CASSYRAGGLNTGELFF
TRBV4-2 CASSQAVTRGDEKLFF
TRBV4-3 CASSQDSRPASYNEQFF
TRBV7-3 CASSSRTGGSGGEQFF
TRBV5-1 CASSPYGQGQETQYF
TRBV12-3/TRBV12-4 CASSSMSGANVLTF
TRBV25-1 CTSSELGYGYTF
TRBV15 CATSWAFGYTF
TRBV29-1 CSVEGWNTEAFF
TRBV9 CASSPAGGRGNEQFF
TRBV6-2/TRBV6-3 CATSSWNRELFF
TRBV10-3 CAVGSSGSEAFF
TRBV7-2 CASSLATGTGNGYTF
TRBV20-1 CSATGTHEQYF
TRBV29-1 CSITGGEAMGTDTQYF
TRBV6-2/TRBV6-3 CASSPDRGLTPQHF
TRBV7-2 CASSLTGAGYNSPLHF
TRBV20-1 CSARVYKLGNQPQHF
TRBV18 CASSPSRTAPYEQYF
TRBV24-1 CATSDSRLAGNTEAFF
TRBV4-3 CASSQRLNTNTEAFF
TRBV6-2/TRBV6-3 CASSYGGRGETQYF
TRBV29-1 CSVEDLRQGNNEQFF
TRBV7-9 CASRPGSEKLFF
TRBV29-1 CSVDGPGEQFF
TRBV27 CASSRDAGLGYTF
TRBV12-3/TRBV12-4 CASPQTQYF
TRBV4-3 CASSQDRAQSSSTDTQYF
TRBV12-3/TRBV12-4 CASSLTAANYGYTF
TRBV14 CASSFQGAGDTQYF
TRBV7-9 CASSLGQGLYSPLHF
TRBV12-3/TRBV12-4 CASSFGPFSADTQYF
TRBV5-1 CASSLDGFGDEQYF
TRBV7-2 CASSLGGLAAKETQYF
TRBV12-3/TRBV12-4 CASSLQQELYGYTF
TRBV9 CASSPPRGGAGYTF
TRBV29-1 CSVDRQLDPEAFF
TRBV20-1 CSARDTGQGKYGYTF
TRBV7-2 CASSLSFGRGDTQYF
TRBV20-1 CSARAGLPRVAKNIQYF
TRBV7-3 CASSHAGGGSYEQYF